This TCR beta chain is from a study of cytomegalovirus exposure and HLA in healthy donors. Study-wide background: Ancestry clustering placed 70% to 85% of some 400 genotyped donors in the Caucasian-associated cluster.

Between the trimmed V and J ends, which lost 9 bases and 7 bases, there was a span of 16 bases. The CDR3 covers 12 residues. CDR1 and CDR2 from the germline V gene are LNHNV and YYDKDF (reference sequence). The study ran its PCR with 60 Vbeta and 13 Jbeta primers. The assay was immunoSEQ multiplex PCR, and TCRdb's table has in-frame clones only and misses some. The sample consists of about 76,000 clones, roughly 80% of them appearing once. This clone was observed a single time. Its antigen is unidentified. The study's findings and limits: High specificity and sensitivity for cytomegalovirus status were reported for the classifier.

The chain couples TRBV15 to TRBJ2-7; a weak D match, TRBD1 (6 bases). Material: PBMCs. This TCR came from a woman younger than 45 in good health and CMV-seronegative. CDR3 bases: TGTGCCACTTCAGCAGGGGTAGGGGAGCAGTACTTC. This gives the protein CATSAGVGEQYF.